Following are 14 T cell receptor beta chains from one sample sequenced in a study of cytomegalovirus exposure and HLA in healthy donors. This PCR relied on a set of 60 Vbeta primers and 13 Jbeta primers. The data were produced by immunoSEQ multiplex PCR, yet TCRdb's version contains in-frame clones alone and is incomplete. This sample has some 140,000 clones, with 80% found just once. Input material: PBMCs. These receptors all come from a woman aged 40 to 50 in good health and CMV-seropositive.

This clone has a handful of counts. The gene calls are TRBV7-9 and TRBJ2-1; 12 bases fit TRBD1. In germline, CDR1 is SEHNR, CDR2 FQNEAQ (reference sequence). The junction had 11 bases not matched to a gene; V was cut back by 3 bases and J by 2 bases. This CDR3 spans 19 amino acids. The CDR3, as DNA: TGTGCCAGCAGCTTCCGGGACAGGGGGCGCCCCCTACCCTACAATGAGCAGTTCTTC. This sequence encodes CASSFRDRGRPLPYNEQFF.

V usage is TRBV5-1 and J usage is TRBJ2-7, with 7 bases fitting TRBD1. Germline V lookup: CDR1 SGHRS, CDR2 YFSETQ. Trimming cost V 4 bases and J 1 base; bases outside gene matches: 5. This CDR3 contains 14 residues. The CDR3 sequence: CASSGGQTSYEQYF. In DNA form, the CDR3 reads TGCGCCAGCAGCGGGGGACAGACTTCCTACGAGCAGTACTTC.

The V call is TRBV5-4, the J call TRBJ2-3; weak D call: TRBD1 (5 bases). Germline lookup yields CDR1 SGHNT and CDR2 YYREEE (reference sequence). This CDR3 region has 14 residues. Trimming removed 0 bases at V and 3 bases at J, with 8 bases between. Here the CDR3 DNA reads TGTGCCAGCAGCTTGGGCAGGGAAACAGATACGCAGTATTTT. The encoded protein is CASSLGRETDTQYF.

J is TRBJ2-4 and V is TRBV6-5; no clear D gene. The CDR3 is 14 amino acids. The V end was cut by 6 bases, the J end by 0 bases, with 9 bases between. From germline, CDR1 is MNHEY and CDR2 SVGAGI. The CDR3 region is CASRIQIAKNIQYF. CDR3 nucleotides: TGTGCCAGCAGGATACAGATAGCCAAAAACATTCAGTACTTC.

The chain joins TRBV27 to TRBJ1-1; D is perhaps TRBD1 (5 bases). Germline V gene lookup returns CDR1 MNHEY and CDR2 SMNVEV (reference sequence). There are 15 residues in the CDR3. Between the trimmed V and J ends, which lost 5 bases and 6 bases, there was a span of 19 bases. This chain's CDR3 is CASSHLWGGKAEAFF. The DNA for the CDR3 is TGTGCCAGCAGTCACCTTTGGGGGGGGAAGGCTGAAGCTTTCTTT.

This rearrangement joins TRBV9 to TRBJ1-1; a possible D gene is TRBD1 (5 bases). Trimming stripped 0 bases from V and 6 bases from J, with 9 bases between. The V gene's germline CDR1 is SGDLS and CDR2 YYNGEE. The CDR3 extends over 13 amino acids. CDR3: CASSVVLGAEAFF. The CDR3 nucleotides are TGTGCCAGCAGCGTAGTTTTAGGGGCTGAAGCTTTCTTT. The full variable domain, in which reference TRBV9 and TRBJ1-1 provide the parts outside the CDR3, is DSGVTQTPKHLITATGQRVTLRCSPRSGDLSVYWYQQSLDQGLQFLIQYYNGEERAKGNILERFSAQQFPDLHSELNLSSLELGDSALYFCASSVVLGAEAFFGQGTRLTVV.

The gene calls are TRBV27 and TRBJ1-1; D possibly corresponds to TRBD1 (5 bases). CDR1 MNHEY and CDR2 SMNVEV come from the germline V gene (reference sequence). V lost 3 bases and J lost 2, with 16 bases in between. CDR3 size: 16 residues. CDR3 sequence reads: CASSFSLVTANTEAFF. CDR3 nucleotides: TGTGCCAGCAGTTTTTCTTTGGTGACAGCCAACACTGAAGCTTTCTTT.

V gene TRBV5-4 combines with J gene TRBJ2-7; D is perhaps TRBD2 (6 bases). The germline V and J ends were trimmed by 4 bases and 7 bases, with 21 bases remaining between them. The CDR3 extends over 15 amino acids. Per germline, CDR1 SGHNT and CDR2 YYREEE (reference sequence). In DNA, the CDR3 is TGTGCCAGCAGCCTGGGTGGGAGGCTCTTGACGGAGCAGTACTTC. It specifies CASSLGGRLLTEQYF.

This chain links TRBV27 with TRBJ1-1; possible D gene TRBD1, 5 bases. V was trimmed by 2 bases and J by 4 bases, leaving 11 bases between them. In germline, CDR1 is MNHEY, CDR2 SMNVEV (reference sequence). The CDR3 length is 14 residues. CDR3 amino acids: CASSLKGVGTEAFF. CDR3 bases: TGTGCCAGCAGTTTAAAAGGGGTTGGCACTGAAGCTTTCTTT.

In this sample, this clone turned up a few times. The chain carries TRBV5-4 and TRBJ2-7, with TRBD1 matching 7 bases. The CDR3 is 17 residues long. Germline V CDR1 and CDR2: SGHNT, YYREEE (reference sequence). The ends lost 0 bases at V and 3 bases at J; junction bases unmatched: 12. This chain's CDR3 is CASSLGAGTEKDYEQYF. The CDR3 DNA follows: TGTGCCAGCAGCTTGGGGGCCGGGACAGAAAAAGACTACGAGCAGTACTTC.

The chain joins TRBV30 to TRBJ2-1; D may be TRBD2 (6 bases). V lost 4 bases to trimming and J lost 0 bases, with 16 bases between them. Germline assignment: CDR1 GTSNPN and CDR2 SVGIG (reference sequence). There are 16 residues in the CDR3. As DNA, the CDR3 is TGTGCCTGGATACAAAAGCGGGTTCGCTCCTACAATGAGCAGTTCTTC. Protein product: CAWIQKRVRSYNEQFF.

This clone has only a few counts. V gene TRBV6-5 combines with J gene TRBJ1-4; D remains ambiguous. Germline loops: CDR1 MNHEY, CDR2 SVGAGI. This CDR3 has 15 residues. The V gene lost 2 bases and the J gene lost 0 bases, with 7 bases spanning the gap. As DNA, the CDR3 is TGTGCCAGCAGTTACCGGGAGGCAACTAATGAAAAACTGTTTTTT. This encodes CASSYREATNEKLFF.

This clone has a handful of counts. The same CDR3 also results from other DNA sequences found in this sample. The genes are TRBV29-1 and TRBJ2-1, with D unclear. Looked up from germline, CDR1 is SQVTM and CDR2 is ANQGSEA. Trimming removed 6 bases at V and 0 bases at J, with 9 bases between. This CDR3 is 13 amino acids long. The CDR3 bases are TGCAGCGTCGTCAGAAGCTCCTACAATGAGCAGTTCTTC. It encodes CSVVRSSYNEQFF.

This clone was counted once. The CDR3 loop is CASSSRSFYGYTF. The CDR3 DNA is TGTGCCAGCAGTTCACGGTCCTTCTATGGCTACACCTTC. This chain links TRBV28 with TRBJ1-2; D remains ambiguous. Per the germline V gene, CDR1 is MDHEN and CDR2 is SYDVKM. This CDR3 has 13 amino acids. Trimming pared 4 bases from V and 4 bases from J, leaving 10 bases between.